The clone carrying this TCR beta chain has more than one count but fewer than ten. The antigen remains unidentified. The data derive from a study of human T cells and chemical hapten exposure. Study-level points and caveats: Counts of expanded TCRs (at PT1) showed a positive correlation with patch test score.

The germline CDR1 and CDR2 sequences are SGHTA and FQGNSA. The ends were cut back, 2 bases at V and 3 bases at J, with 11 bases in the middle. CDR3 size: 14 residues. The library gave individual cDNA molecules unique molecular identifiers. Each CDR3 protein is one row after TCRdb ran MiXCR on the RACE reads. The data hold 300,000 to 450,000 distinct CDR3 sequences, with roughly 4.6% observed a single time. Described time point: pre-sensitization, week 0. Stated treatment: therapeutic diphenylcyclopropenone sensitization with weekly scalp DPC. Alopecia patients, 18 to 70 years old and DPC-suitable, served as donors.

The chain joins TRBV7-2 to TRBJ2-7, with a possible D match to TRBD1 (6 bases). The sequence was obtained from a woman aged 45 to 65 with alopecia areata. Some clones in this sample may be carry-over from other donors' samples. Sequenced here: whole blood, sampled in connection with sensitization to the hapten diphenylcyclopropenone (DPC). The CDR3 is CASSLFGTIYEQYF. The CDR3 DNA reads as TGTGCCAGCAGCTTATTCGGGACAATCTACGAGCAGTACTTC.